The next 20 T cell receptor beta chains were all read from a single sample in a study of cytomegalovirus exposure and HLA in healthy donors. PCR primers comprised 60 Vbeta and 13 Jbeta primers. TCRdb keeps only in-frame clones here, not all; method: immunoSEQ multiplex PCR. Of 150,000 to 200,000 clones in the sample, roughly 80% were seen once. Sequenced input: PBMCs. The receptors originated from a woman in her late teens or twenties in good health and CMV-seronegative.

This chain joins TRBV2 and TRBJ2-1; 7 bases agree with TRBD2. From germline, CDR1 is SNHLY and CDR2 FYNNEI. Unmatched junction bases numbered 6, after V lost 4 bases and J lost 3 bases. This CDR3 contains 15 residues. CDR3 nucleotides: TGTGCCAGCAGTGTTGCTCTAGCGGTCTACAATGAGCAGTTCTTC. It encodes CASSVALAVYNEQFF.

This clone has only one observation. The CDR3 sequence: CASSPGHWLEGYEQYF. For the CDR3, the DNA is TGTGCCAGCAGCCCGGGACACTGGTTAGAGGGCTACGAGCAGTACTTC. J is TRBJ2-7 and V is TRBV28; D may be TRBD1 (6 bases). The V end was cut by 6 bases, the J end by 3 bases, with 21 bases between. The germline V gene encodes CDR1 MDHEN and CDR2 SYDVKM. CDR3 size: 16 residues.

The J gene is TRBJ2-5, the V gene TRBV20-1; the D is unclear. The J call is uncertain, as TRBJ2-7 better fits the DNA end. Germline V gene lookup returns CDR1 DFQATT and CDR2 SNEGSKA (reference sequence). The CDR3 loop spans 11 amino acids. CDR3 coding DNA: TGCAGTGCTAGTTCCTCCTACGAGCAGTACTTC. Translation gives CSASSSYEQYF.

This clone has just one count. The chain recombines TRBV10-2 with TRBJ2-2; D remains ambiguous. The CDR3 extends over 13 amino acids. Germline CDR1 and CDR2: WSHSY and SAAADI. Trimming shortened V by 7 bases and J by 3 bases, and 9 bases separated the two germline ends. CDR3 protein: CASTSSYTGELFF. The CDR3 nucleotides read TGCGCCAGCACATCCAGTTACACCGGGGAGCTGTTTTTT.

The rearrangement links TRBV11-2 to TRBJ2-7, with 9 bases aligning to TRBD2. J gave up 3 bases and V 4 bases, and 7 bases lay outside the gene matches. This CDR3 has 15 residues. Germline V gene lookup returns CDR1 SGHAT and CDR2 FQNNGV. CDR3 bases: TGTGCCAGCAGCTCCTTGGAGCGGGAGGACTACGAGCAGTACGTC. Residues: CASSSLEREDYEQYV.

This clone occurred once. The J gene is TRBJ2-1, the V gene TRBV9; 8 bases match TRBD2. The V and J ends lost 4 bases and 3 bases, in that order; junction bases with no gene match: 21. CDR1 is SGDLS, CDR2 YYNGEE, per germline. The CDR3 sequence is 20 residues long. The CDR3 region has the DNA TGTGCCAGCAGCCACGCGTGGGCCGGGGTTTCAGCGGGGGACTACAATGAGCAGTTCTTC. As protein: CASSHAWAGVSAGDYNEQFF.

In the case of this clone: This same CDR3 is encoded by further DNA sequences in the sample. This rearrangement joins TRBV30 to TRBJ1-1; 8 bases line up with TRBD1. J was trimmed by 1 base and V by 5 bases; bases with no gene match: 0. This CDR3 region has 12 residues. The germline CDR1 and CDR2 sequences are GTSNPN and SVGIG (reference sequence). This chain's CDR3 is CAWGTGNTEAFF. The CDR3 nucleotides are TGTGCCTGGGGGACAGGGAACACTGAAGCTTTCTTT.

V gene TRBV6-5 combines with J gene TRBJ2-3; no clear D gene. The length of the CDR3 is 16 residues. Germline CDR1 MNHEY, CDR2 SVGAGI. Deletions cut 0 bases from V and 6 bases from J, with 16 bases between. Here the CDR3 DNA reads TGTGCCAGCAGTTACTCGAGCCTAAGAAACCCCGATACGCAGTATTTT. This sequence encodes CASSYSSLRNPDTQYF.

V is TRBV5-6 and J is TRBJ2-1; the match to TRBD2 covers 12 bases. The length of the CDR3 is 15 residues. Germline CDR1 reads SGHDT; CDR2 reads YYEEEE. Trimming took 2 bases from V and 8 from J; bases not matched to a gene: 5. DNA for the CDR3: TGTGCCAGCAGCTTAAGTCTAGCGGGAGGGCATGAGCAGTTCTTC. This sequence encodes CASSLSLAGGHEQFF.

The chain carries TRBV28 and TRBJ2-1; D perhaps matches TRBD2 (5 bases). The germline V gene has CDR1 MDHEN and CDR2 SYDVKM. Trimming removed 2 bases at V and 14 bases at J, with 16 bases between. The CDR3 is 13 amino acids. The CDR3 is CASSLRAGLAKFF. In DNA form, the CDR3 reads TGTGCCAGCAGTTTACGAGCAGGACTGGCGAAGTTCTTC.

J is TRBJ1-2 and V is TRBV27; 9 nucleotides line up with TRBD1. There are 14 residues in the CDR3. Germline V lookup: CDR1 MNHEY, CDR2 SMNVEV (reference sequence). Trimming at V came to 4 bases and at J to 8 bases, leaving 8 bases not matched to a gene. The CDR3: CASSSPGQGRGYTF. CDR3 in DNA: TGTGCCAGCAGTTCTCCGGGACAGGGTCGGGGCTACACCTTC.

The genes are TRBV21-1 and TRBJ2-1; the listed D gene, TRBD2, was not tested against the DNA. TRBV21-1 is a listed pseudogene. The CDR3 consists of 17 residues. CDR3 region: CARRGGIAGGVRNEQFF. The CDR3 nucleotides are TGTGCCAGACGTGGGGGGATAGCGGGAGGAGTCCGGAATGAGCAGTTCTTC.

The J gene is TRBJ2-7, the V gene TRBV6-5; the match to TRBD1 covers 10 bases. The V gene's germline CDR1 is MNHEY and CDR2 SVGAGI. With 5 bases clipped from V and 7 bases from J, the junction kept 8 bases outside the gene matches. The CDR3 contains 14 residues. In nucleotides, the CDR3 is TGTGCCAGCAGTCCAGACAGGGGGCTCGGGGAGCAGTACTTC. Translated: CASSPDRGLGEQYF.

V usage is TRBV28 and J usage is TRBJ1-2; the D is unclear. This CDR3 contains 15 residues. Trimming took off 6 bases at V and 3 bases at J, with 17 bases between the two ends. Germline values: CDR1 MDHEN, CDR2 SYDVKM. This CDR3 is CASRAGSRTYYGYTF. CDR3 nucleotide sequence: TGTGCCAGCAGGGCCGGGAGCCGGACTTACTATGGCTACACCTTC.

V usage is TRBV10-2 and J usage is TRBJ2-1, with a weak D call TRBD2 (6 bases). Germline V gives CDR1 WSHSY, CDR2 SAAADI. The CDR3 sequence is 14 residues long. The V end was cut by 10 bases, the J end by 6 bases, with 19 bases between. CDR3 region: CAIERAGRGNEQFF. CDR3 nucleotide sequence: TGCGCCATTGAGAGGGCGGGACGGGGCAATGAGCAGTTCTTC.

The V and J genes are TRBV5-1 and TRBJ1-1; TRBD1 matches 8 bases. J was trimmed by 5 bases and V by 0 bases; bases with no gene match: 9. The CDR3 has 16 residues. CDR1 is SGHRS, CDR2 YFSETQ, per germline. The CDR3 here is CASSLEWGQVRTEAFF. CDR3 DNA: TGCGCCAGCAGCTTGGAGTGGGGACAGGTGAGGACTGAAGCTTTCTTT. The entire variable domain, with the rest obtained from reference TRBV5-1 and TRBJ1-1, is as follows: KAGVTQTPRYLIKTRGQQVTLSCSPISGHRSVSWYQQTPGQGLQFLFEYFSETQRNKGNFPGRFSGRQFSNSRSEMNVSTLELGDSALYLCASSLEWGQVRTEAFFGQGTRLTVV.

The V and J genes are TRBV25-1 and TRBJ2-2, with D perhaps TRBD1 (6 bases). Trimming left V 3 bases short and J 5 bases short, with 19 bases between. Germline lookup yields CDR1 MGHDK and CDR2 SYGVNS. The CDR3 loop spans 17 amino acids. Here the CDR3 reads CASSDLKGGVGTGELFF. CDR3 nucleotides: TGTGCCAGCAGTGACCTTAAAGGGGGTGTCGGTACCGGGGAGCTGTTTTTT.

Written as DNA, the CDR3 is TGCGCCAGCAGCCCGGTGGAGGGTGAGCAGTTCTTC. Translated, it gives CASSPVEGEQFF. V is TRBV4-1 and J is TRBJ2-1, with D possibly matching TRBD2 (6 bases). Germline V gene lookup returns CDR1 MGHRA and CDR2 YSYEKL. V was trimmed by 4 bases and J by 9 bases, leaving 10 bases between them. This CDR3 region has 12 residues.

The V gene is TRBV4-3, the J gene TRBJ2-1, with TRBD2 matching 7 bases. There are 16 residues in the CDR3. CDR1 is LGHNA, CDR2 YSLEER, per germline. The V gene end was trimmed by 1 base and the J gene end by 4 bases; junction bases not matched to a gene: 7. The CDR3 DNA sequence: TGCGCCAGCAGCCAAGGTTTAAGCGGGAAGTACAATGAGCAGTTCTTC. Translating it yields CASSQGLSGKYNEQFF.

For the CDR3, the DNA is TGTGCCAGTAGTATAGGGGGCCGGACCGGGTCCCGGGAGACCCAGTACTTC. The encoded protein is CASSIGGRTGSRETQYF. The chain joins TRBV19 to TRBJ2-5; D perhaps matches TRBD1 (5 bases). The CDR3 has 17 amino acids. Germline V gene lookup returns CDR1 LNHDA and CDR2 SQIVND (reference sequence). V was clipped by 1 base and J by 5 bases, with 20 bases between them.